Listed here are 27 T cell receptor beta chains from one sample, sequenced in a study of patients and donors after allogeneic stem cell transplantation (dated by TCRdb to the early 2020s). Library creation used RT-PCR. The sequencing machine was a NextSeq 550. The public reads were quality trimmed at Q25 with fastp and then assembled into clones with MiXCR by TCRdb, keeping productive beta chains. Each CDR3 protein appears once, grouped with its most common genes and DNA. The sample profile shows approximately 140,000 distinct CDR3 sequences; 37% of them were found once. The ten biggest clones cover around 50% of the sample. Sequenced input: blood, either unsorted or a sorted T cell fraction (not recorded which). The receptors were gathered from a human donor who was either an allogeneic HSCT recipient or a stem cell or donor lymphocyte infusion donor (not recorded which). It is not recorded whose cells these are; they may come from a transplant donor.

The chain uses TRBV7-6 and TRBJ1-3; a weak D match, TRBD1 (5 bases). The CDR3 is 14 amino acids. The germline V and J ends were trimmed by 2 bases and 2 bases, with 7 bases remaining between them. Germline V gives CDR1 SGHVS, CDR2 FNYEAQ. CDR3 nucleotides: TGTGCCAGCAGCTTACGGGGGGCTGGAAACACCATATATTTT. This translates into CASSLRGAGNTIYF.

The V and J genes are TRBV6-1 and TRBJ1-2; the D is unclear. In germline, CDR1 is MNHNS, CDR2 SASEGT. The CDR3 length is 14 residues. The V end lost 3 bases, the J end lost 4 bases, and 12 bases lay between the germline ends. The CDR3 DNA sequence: TGTGCCAGCAGTGATTCAGATAGCCTCTATGGCTACACCTTC. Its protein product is CASSDSDSLYGYTF.

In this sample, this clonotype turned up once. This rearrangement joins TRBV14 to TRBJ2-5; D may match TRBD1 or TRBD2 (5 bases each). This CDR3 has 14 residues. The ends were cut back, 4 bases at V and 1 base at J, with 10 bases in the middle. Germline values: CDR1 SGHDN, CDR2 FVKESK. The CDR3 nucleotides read TGTGCCAGCAGCCCCTTGGGGGTCCAAGAGACCCAGTACTTC. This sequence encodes CASSPLGVQETQYF. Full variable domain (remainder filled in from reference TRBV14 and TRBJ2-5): EAGVTQFPSHSVIEKGQTVTLRCDPISGHDNLYWYRRVMGKEIKFLLHFVKESKQDESGMPNNRFLAERTGGTYSTLKVQPAELEDSGVYFCASSPLGVQETQYFGPGTRLLVL.

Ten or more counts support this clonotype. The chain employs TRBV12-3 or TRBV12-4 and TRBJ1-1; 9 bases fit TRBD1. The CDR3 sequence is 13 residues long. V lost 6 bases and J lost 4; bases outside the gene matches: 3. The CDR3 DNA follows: TGTGCCAGCAGCTGGGACAGGGTCACTGAAGCTTTCTTT. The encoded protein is CASSWDRVTEAFF.

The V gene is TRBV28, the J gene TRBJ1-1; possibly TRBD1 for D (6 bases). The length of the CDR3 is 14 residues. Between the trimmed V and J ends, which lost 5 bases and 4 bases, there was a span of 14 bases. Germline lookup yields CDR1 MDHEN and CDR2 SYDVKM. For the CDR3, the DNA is TGTGCCAGCAGTCTTTTCAGGGGCTCCACTGAAGCTTTCTTT. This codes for CASSLFRGSTEAFF.

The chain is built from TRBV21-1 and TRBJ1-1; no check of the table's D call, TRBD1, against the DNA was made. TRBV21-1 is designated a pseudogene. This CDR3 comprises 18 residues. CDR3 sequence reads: CASSNSLRDSSLHTEAFF. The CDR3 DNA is TGTGCCAGCAGCAATTCTCTAAGGGACAGTTCCCTCCACACTGAAGCTTTCTTT.

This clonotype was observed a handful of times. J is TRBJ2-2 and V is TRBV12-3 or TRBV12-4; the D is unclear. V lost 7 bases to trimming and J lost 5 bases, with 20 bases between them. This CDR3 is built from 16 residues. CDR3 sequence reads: CASTTDLRYQTGELFF. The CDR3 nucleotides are TGTGCCAGCACCACGGACCTCAGATACCAGACCGGGGAGCTGTTTTTT.

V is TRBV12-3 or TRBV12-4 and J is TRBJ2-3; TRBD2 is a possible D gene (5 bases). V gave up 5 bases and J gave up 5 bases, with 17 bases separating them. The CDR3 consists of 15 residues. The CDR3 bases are TGTGCCAGCAGTCAACTCACTAGTGCGGGAGATACGCAGTATTTT. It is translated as CASSQLTSAGDTQYF.

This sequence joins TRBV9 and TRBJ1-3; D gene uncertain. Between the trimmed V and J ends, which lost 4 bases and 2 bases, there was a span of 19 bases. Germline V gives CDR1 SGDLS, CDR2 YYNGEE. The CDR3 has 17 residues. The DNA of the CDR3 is TGTGCCAGCAGCCACAGCCTCGTCCGACCCGCTGGAAACACCATATATTTT. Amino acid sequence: CASSHSLVRPAGNTIYF.

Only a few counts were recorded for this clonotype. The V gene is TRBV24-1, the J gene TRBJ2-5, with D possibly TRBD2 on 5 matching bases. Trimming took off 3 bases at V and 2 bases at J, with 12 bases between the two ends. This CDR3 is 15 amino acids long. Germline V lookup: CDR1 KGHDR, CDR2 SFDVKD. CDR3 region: CATSDPGRDQETQYF. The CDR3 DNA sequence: TGTGCCACCAGTGATCCTGGACGGGATCAAGAGACCCAGTACTTC.

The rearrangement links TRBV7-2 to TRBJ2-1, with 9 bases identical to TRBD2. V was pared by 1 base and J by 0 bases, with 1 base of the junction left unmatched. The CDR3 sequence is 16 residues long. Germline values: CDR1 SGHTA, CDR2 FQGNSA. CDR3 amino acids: CASSLVRGGSYNEQFF. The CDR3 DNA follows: TGTGCCAGCAGCTTAGTGCGGGGGGGCTCCTACAATGAGCAGTTCTTC.

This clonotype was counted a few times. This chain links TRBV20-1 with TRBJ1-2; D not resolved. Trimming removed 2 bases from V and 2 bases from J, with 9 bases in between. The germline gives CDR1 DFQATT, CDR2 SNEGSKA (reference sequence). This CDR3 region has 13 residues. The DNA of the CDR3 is TGCAGTGCTAGATCCTCTCTAAACTATGGCTACACCTTC. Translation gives CSARSSLNYGYTF.

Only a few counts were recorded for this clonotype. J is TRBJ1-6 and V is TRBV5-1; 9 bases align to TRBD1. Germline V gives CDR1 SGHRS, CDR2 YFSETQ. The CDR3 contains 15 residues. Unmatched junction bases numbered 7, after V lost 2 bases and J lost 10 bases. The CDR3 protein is CASSFRDRVVSPLHF. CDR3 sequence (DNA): TGCGCCAGCAGCTTCCGGGACAGGGTGGTCTCACCCCTCCACTTT.

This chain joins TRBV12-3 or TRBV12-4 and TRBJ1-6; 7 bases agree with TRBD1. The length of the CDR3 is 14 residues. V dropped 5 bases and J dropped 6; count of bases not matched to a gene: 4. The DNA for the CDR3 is TGTGCCAGCAGTCCCTGGGACAGTAATTCACCCCTCCACTTT. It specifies CASSPWDSNSPLHF.

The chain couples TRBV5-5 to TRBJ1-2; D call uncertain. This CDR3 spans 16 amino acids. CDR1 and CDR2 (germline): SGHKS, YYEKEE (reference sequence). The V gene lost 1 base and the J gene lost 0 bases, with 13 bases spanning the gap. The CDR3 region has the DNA TGTGCCAGCAGCTTGTACTACGGACTGACTAACTATGGCTACACCTTC. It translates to CASSLYYGLTNYGYTF. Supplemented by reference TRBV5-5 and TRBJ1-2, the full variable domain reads DAGVTQSPTHLIKTRGQQVTLRCSPISGHKSVSWYQQVLGQGPQFIFQYYEKEERGRGNFPDRFSARQFPNYSSELNVNALLLGDSALYLCASSLYYGLTNYGYTFGSGTRLTVV.

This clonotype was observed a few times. For the CDR3, the DNA is TGCAGTGCTAGTAGGTCTAGCGGGGGGGTATACAATGAGCAGTTCTTC. It is translated as CSASRSSGGVYNEQFF. The J gene is TRBJ2-1, the V gene TRBV20-1; 12 bases line up with TRBD2. CDR1 DFQATT and CDR2 SNEGSKA come from the germline V gene (reference sequence). V trimming: 3 bases; J trimming: 4 bases; junction bases outside the gene matches: 7. CDR3 length: 16 amino acids.

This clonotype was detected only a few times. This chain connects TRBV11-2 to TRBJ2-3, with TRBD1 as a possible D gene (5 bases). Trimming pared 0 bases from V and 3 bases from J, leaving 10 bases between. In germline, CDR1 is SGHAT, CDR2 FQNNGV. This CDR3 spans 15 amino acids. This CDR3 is CASSLDARGTDTQYF. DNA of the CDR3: TGTGCCAGCAGCTTAGACGCAAGGGGTACAGATACGCAGTATTTT.

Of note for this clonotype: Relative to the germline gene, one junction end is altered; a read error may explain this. The CDR3 reads CTSSFIVQGVDTQYF. The CDR3 region has the DNA TGTACCAGCAGCTTCATAGTTCAGGGGGTAGATACGCAGTATTTT. V gene TRBV5-6 combines with J gene TRBJ2-3; TRBD1 matches at 7 bases. This CDR3 has 15 amino acids. CDR1 SGHDT and CDR2 YYEEEE come from the germline V gene.

CDR3 sequence (DNA): TGTGCCACCCGGATCTGGGATACGCAGTATTTT. This sequence encodes CATRIWDTQYF. The V and J genes are TRBV27 and TRBJ2-3; D unresolved. Germline V gene lookup returns CDR1 MNHEY and CDR2 SMNVEV (reference sequence). V was pared by 10 bases and J by 6 bases, with 11 bases between. The CDR3 has 11 amino acids.

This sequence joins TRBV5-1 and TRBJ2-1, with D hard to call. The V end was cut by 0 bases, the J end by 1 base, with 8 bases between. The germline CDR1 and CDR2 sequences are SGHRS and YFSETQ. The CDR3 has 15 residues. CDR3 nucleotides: TGCGCCAGCAGCTTGGTTACTGAATCCTACAATGAGCAGTTCTTC. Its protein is CASSLVTESYNEQFF.

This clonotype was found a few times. Here the CDR3 DNA reads TGTGCCAGCAGCCTCCGGGGTTTCTGGGGCAATCAGCCCCAGCATTTT. It specifies CASSLRGFWGNQPQHF. The V and J genes are TRBV5-6 and TRBJ1-5; D is unresolved. The CDR3 length is 16 residues. In germline, CDR1 is SGHDT, CDR2 YYEEEE. V lost 4 bases and J lost 2, with 16 bases in between.

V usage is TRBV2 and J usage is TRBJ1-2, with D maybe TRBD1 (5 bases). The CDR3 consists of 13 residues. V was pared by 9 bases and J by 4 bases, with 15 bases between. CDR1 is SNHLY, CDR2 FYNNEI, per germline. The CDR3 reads CASDQGSLYGYTF. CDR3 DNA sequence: TGTGCCAGTGACCAGGGATCCCTCTATGGCTACACCTTC.

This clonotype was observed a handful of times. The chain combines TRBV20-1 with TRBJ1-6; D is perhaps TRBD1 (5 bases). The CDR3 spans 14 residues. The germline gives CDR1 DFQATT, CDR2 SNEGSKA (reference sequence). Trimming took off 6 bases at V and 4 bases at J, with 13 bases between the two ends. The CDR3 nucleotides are TGCAGTGCCCGCCGGGGACCTTATAATTCACCCCTCCACTTT. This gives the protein CSARRGPYNSPLHF.

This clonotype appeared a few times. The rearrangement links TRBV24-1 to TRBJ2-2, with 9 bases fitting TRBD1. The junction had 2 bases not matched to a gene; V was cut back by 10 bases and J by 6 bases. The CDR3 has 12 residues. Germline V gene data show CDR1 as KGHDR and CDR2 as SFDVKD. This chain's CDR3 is CATRQGAGELFF. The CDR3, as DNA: TGTGCCACAAGACAGGGGGCCGGGGAGCTGTTTTTT.

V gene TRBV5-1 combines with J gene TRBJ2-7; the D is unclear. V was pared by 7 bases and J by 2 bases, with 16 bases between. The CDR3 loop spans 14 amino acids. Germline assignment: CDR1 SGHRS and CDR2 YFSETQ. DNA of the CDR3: TGCGCCAGCCTCCCGGCGCTACCTCCCTACGAGCAGTACGTC. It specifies CASLPALPPYEQYV.

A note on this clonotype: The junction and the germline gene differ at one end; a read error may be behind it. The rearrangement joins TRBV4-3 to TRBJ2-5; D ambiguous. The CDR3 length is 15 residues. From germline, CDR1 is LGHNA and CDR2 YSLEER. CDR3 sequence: CASSQDPPPEDTQYF. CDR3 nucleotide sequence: TGCGCCAGCAGCCAAGATCCCCCCCCTGAAGATACCCAGTACTTC.

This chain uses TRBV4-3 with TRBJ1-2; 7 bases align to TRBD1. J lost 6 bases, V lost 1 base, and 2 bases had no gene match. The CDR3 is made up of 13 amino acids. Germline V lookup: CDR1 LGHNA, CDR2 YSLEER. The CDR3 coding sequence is TGCGCCAGCAGCCAAGGACAGGGCGATGGCTACACCTTC. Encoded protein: CASSQGQGDGYTF.